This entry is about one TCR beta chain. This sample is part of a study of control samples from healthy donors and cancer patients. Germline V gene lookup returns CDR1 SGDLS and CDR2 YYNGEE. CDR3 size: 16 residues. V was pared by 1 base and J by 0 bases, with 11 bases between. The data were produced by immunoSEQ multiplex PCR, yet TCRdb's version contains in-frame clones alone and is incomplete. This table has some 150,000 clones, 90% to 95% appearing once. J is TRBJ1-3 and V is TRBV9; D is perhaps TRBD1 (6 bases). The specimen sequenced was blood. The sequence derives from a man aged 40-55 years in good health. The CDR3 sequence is CASSVRGDNSGNTIYF. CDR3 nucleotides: TGTGCCAGCAGCGTACGAGGGGACAACTCTGGAAACACCATATATTTT.